A selection of T cell receptor beta chains follows, all from one sample in a study of CD4 T cells in relation to SARS-CoV-2 and coronaviruses. Assay used: immunoSEQ multiplex PCR; TCRdb lists only in-frame clones, some missing. This repertoire shows roughly 20,000 clones, 77% found once; its top ten account for approximately 15%. Their specific antigens are unknown. Input material: CD4+ T cells from PBMCs, cultured in vitro. Source of these receptors: a human donor in good health. CDR3s leave out the opening cysteine and the closing phenylalanine or tryptophan.

>TRBJ1-2|TRBV27
ASSFGPRDGYT
>TRBJ1-1|TRBV5-4
ASRRDRGLTEAF
>TRBJ2-3|TRBV3-1/TRBV3-2
ASSQRNIGPDTQY
>TRBJ1-2|TRBV28
ASSPTANYGYT
>TRBJ2-1|TRBV6-5
ASSPGLAGREQF
>TRBJ2-7|TRBV18
ASSLSYEQY
>TRBJ1-4|TRBV3-1/TRBV3-2
ASSHGGYDEKLF
>TRBJ1-4|TRBV25-1
ASSEHGQGPTEKLF
>TRBJ2-3|TRBV25-1
ASSWETGWADTQY
>TRBJ2-3|TRBV5-1
ASSLGSSSTDTQY
>TRBJ1-5|TRBV19
ASSIVRGRDNQPQH
>TRBJ2-5|TRBV18
ASSLIQETQY
>TRBJ2-1|TRBV19
ASSIDGGAGDNEQF
>TRBJ2-7|TRBV19
ASSRRGTVYEQY
>TRBJ2-2|TRBV6-6
ASSLRLGGSGELF
>TRBJ1-4|TRBV2
AGLQNEKLF
>TRBJ1-1|TRBV2
ASSELIGKTEAF
>TRBJ2-3|TRBV5-1
ASSLGWAAAQRTDTQY
>TRBJ2-7|TRBV5-1
ASSLANDRSSYEQY
>TRBJ2-7|TRBV15
ATSSIGGISYEQY
>TRBJ1-3|TRBV11-3
ASSPGQGPGNTIY
>TRBJ1-1|TRBV20-1
SARDPSLAF
>TRBJ2-3|TRBV28
ASSLGGRMIDTQY
>TRBJ2-1|TRBV19
ASSIRGQGYDEQF
>TRBJ1-2|TRBV12-3/TRBV12-4
ASSQGQGSGYT
>TRBJ2-7|TRBV6-1
ASSDRWARDEQY
>TRBJ2-7|TRBV19
ASREQGATYEQY
>TRBJ2-3|TRBV7-9
ASRYSPMDGNPTDTQY
>TRBJ1-3|TRBV11-2
ASSPGSTGNTIY
>TRBJ2-7|TRBV5-4
ASSQGQARGEQY
>TRBJ2-3|TRBV24-1
ATSESRDRWTDTQY
>TRBJ1-5|TRBV28
ASSLLSQPQH
>TRBJ2-5|TRBV18
ASSPPGSRETQY
>TRBJ1-3|TRBV30
AWLRGDQGNTIY
>TRBJ2-5|TRBV24-1
ATSDRSIAAETQY
>TRBJ2-4|TRBV18
ASSPGAGTLAKNIQY
>TRBJ1-2|TRBV5-6
ASSLQGSYGYT
>TRBJ2-7|TRBV11-2
ASSLSGRAYH
>TRBJ1-5|TRBV6-5
ASRTGQAGIKPQH
>TRBJ1-5|TRBV28
ASSYAGASNQPQH
>TRBJ1-5|TRBV27
ASSMEGLRSNQPQH
>TRBJ2-5|TRBV6-1
ASIRSAGETQY
>TRBJ1-2|TRBV30
AWSVAGPPAGYT
>TRBJ1-5|TRBV28
ASSLRPYQPQH
>TRBJ2-7|TRBV7-8
ASSPRLTSRNPREQY
>TRBJ2-1|TRBV10-3
ASSAGGSNEQF
>TRBJ2-1|TRBV19
ASTRTSGYNEQF
>TRBJ1-5|TRBV5-6
ASSFLRNQPQH
>TRBJ2-7|TRBV15
ATSRDKVSYEQY
>TRBJ1-1|TRBV5-1
ASSLDRARLNTEAF